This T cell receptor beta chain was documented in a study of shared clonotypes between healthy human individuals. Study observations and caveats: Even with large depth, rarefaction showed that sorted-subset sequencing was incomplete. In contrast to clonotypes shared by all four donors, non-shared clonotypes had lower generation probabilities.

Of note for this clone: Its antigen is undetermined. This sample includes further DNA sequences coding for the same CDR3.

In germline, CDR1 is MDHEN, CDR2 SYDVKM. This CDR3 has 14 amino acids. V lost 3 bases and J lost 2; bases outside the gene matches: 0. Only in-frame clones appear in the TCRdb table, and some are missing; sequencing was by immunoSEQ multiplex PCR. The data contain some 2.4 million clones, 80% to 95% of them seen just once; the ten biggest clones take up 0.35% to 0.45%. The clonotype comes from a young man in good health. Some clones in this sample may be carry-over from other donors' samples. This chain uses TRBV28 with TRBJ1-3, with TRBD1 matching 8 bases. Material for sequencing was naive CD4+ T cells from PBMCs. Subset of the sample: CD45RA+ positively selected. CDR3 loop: CASSFRGPGNTIYF. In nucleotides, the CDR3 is TGTGCCAGCAGTTTCAGGGGGCCTGGAAACACCATATATTTT.